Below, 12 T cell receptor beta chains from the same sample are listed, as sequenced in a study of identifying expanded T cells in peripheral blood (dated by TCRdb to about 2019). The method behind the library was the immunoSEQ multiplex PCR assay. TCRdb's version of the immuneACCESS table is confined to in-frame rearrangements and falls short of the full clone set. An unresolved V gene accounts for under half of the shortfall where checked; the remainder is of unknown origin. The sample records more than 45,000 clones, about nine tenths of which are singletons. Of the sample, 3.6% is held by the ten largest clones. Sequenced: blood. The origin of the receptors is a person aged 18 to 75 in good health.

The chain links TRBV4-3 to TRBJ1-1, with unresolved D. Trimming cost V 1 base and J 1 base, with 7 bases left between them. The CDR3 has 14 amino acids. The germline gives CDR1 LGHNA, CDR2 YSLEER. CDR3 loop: CASSQGRRNTEAFF. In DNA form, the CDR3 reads TGCGCCAGCAGCCAAGGTCGAAGGAACACTGAAGCTTTCTTT.

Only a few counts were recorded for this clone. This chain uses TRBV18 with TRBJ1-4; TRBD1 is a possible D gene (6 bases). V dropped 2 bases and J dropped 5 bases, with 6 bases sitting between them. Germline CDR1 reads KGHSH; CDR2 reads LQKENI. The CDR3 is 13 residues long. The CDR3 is CASSPTGNEKLFF. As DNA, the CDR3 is TGTGCCAGCTCACCAACAGGGAATGAAAAACTGTTTTTT.

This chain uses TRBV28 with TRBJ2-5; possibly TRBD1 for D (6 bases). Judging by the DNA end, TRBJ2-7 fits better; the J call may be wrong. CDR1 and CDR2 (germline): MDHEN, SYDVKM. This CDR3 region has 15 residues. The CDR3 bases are TGTGCCAGCAGTCTCCAAACAGGGCAGACCTACGAGCAGTACTTC. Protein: CASSLQTGQTYEQYF.

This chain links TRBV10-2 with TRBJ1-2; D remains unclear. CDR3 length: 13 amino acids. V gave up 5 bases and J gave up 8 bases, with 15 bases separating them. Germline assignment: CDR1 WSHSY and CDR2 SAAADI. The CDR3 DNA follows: TGCGCCAGCAGTCGGGCCCAGGATCGGGGCTACACCTTC. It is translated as CASSRAQDRGYTF.

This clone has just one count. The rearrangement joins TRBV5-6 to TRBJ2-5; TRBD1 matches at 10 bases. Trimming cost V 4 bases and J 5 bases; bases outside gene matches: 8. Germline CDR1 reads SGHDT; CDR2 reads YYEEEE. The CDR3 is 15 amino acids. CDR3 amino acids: CASSPGTGVGETQYF. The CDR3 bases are TGTGCCAGCAGCCCCGGGACAGGGGTCGGGGAGACCCAGTACTTC.

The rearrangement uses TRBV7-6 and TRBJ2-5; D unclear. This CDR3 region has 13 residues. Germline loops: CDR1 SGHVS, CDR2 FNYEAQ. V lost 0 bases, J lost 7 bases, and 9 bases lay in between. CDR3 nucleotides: TGTGCCAGCAGCTTAGCGTTTTTGGGGACCCAGTACTTC. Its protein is CASSLAFLGTQYF. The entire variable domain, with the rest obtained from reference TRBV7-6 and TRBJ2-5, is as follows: GAGVSQSPRYKVTKRGQDVALRCDPISGHVSLYWYRQALGQGPEFLTYFNYEAQQDKSGLPNDRFSAERPEGSISTLTIQRTEQRDSAMYRCASSLAFLGTQYFGPGTRLLVL.

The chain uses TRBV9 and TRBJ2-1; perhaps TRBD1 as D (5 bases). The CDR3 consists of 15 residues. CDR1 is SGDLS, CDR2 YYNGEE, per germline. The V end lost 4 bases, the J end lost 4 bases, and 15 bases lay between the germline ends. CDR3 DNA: TGTGCCAGCAGCACAGGACCATCCCCGTACAATGAGCAGTTCTTC. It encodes CASSTGPSPYNEQFF.

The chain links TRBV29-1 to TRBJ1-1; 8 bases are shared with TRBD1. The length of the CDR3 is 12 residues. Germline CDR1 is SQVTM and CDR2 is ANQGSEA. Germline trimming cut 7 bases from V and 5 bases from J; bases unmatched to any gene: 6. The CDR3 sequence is CSADRGRTEAFF. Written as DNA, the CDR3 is TGCAGCGCCGACAGGGGAAGAACTGAAGCTTTCTTT.

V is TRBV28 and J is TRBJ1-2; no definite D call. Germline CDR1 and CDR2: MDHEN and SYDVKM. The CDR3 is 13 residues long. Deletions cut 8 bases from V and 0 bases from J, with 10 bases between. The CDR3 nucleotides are TGTGCCAGCGGCGACGCGACTAACTATGGCTACACCTTC. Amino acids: CASGDATNYGYTF.

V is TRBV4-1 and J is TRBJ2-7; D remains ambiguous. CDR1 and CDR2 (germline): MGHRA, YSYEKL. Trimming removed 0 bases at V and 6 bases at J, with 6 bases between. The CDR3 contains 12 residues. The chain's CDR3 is CASSQDRSEQYF. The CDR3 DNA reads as TGCGCCAGCAGCCAAGATAGGAGCGAGCAGTACTTC.

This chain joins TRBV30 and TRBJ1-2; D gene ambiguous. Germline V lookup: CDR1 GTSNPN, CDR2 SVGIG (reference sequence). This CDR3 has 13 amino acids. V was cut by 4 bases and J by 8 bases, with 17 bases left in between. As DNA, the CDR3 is TGTGCCTGGACCTCGAACCGAGAGGGAGGCTACACCTTC. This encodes CAWTSNREGGYTF.

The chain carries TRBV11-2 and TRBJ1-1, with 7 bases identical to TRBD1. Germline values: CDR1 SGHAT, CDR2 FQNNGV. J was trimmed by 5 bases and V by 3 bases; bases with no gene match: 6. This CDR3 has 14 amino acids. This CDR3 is CASSFVSGGTEAFF. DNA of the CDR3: TGTGCCAGCAGCTTCGTCTCAGGGGGGACTGAAGCTTTCTTT.